This TCR beta chain was found in a study of beta chain features in type 1 diabetes. Turning to the study itself: No patient-donor differences in age, gender, total cells or subset yield. Overall study findings and caveats: Type 1 diabetes patients showed a moderate but significant shortening of TCRB CDR3s in all four CD4+ subsets.

Of note for this clone: Its cognate antigen is unknown.

Every isolated RNA sample was fully reverse transcribed, so sequencing captured expressed TCRB transcripts. Profiled with immunoSEQ multiplex PCR; TCRdb holds only in-frame clones, not every one. The top ten hold 0.68% of the sample, which has 130,000 or so clones, about a tenth seen once. The CDR3 has 14 amino acids. CDR1 is LNHDA, CDR2 SQIVND, per germline (reference sequence). With V trimmed by 3 bases and J by 2 bases, 3 bases remained unmatched. Sequencing used central memory CD4+ T cells from blood. The chain uses TRBV19 and TRBJ2-7, with TRBD1 matching 8 bases. The sequence was collected from a young man in good health. This CDR3 is CASSISQGAYEQYF. The CDR3 nucleotides are TGTGCCAGTAGTATTTCACAGGGGGCCTACGAGCAGTACTTC.